This TCR beta chain was recovered during a study of OX40 agonist ivuxolimab in advanced cancers. Study-wide background: Three individuals attained partial responses, comprising one hepatocellular carcinoma case and two cutaneous melanoma cases.

Using immunoSEQ multiplex PCR, the repertoire was profiled, and TCRdb retains in-frame clones only, with some absent. The sample lists fewer than 95,000 clones; about 86% were seen once. Researchers took blood at baseline, on cycle 4 day 1, and on cycle 7 day 1. The ends lost 5 bases at V and 5 bases at J; junction bases unmatched: 3. The CDR3 loop spans 15 amino acids. CDR1 and CDR2 (germline): SEHNR, FQNEAQ (reference sequence). The sequence was collected from an adult with an advanced solid tumor such as melanoma, head and neck, liver or kidney cancer. This rearrangement joins TRBV7-9 to TRBJ2-3; 14 bases line up with TRBD2. This specimen consisted of CD4+ or CD8+ T cells sorted from blood, obtained in a trial of the OX40 agonist ivuxolimab. CDR3 region: CASSRLAGGRDTQYF. CDR3 DNA: TGTGCCAGCAGCCGACTAGCGGGAGGGAGAGATACGCAGTATTTT.